The 14 T cell receptor beta chains listed next were all sequenced from one sample in a study of blood T cell repertoires in COVID-19. Profiling relied on immunoSEQ multiplex PCR, and the TCRdb table lists in-frame clones only, not all of them. The data hold 200,000 or so clones, with around 88% observed a single time. Sequences were obtained from PBMCs or T cells enriched from blood (not recorded which). These receptors were obtained from a woman between 40 and 50 years old with acute COVID-19.

V is TRBV24-1 and J is TRBJ1-3; D is unresolved. V dropped 3 bases and J dropped 8 bases, with 4 bases sitting between them. Germline CDR1 reads KGHDR; CDR2 reads SFDVKD. This CDR3 has 11 residues. The CDR3 region is CATSDAYTIYF. CDR3 sequence (DNA): TGTGCCACCAGTGATGCGTACACCATATATTTT.

The chain couples TRBV5-1 to TRBJ1-2; possibly TRBD1 for D (5 bases). The length of the CDR3 is 13 residues. V lost 1 base and J 3 bases, leaving 7 bases between the germline ends. Germline-derived CDR1 and CDR2 are SGHRS and YFSETQ. CDR3 in amino acids: CASSLRGDYGYTF. CDR3 coding DNA: TGCGCCAGCAGCTTGCGGGGGGACTATGGCTACACCTTC. Complete variable domain (other parts from reference TRBV5-1 and TRBJ1-2): KAGVTQTPRYLIKTRGQQVTLSCSPISGHRSVSWYQQTPGQGLQFLFEYFSETQRNKGNFPGRFSGRQFSNSRSEMNVSTLELGDSALYLCASSLRGDYGYTFGSGTRLTVV.

The chain uses TRBV3-1 (or the pseudogene TRBV3-2) and TRBJ1-5; D is unclear. This CDR3 is 16 amino acids long. The V gene lost 2 bases and the J gene lost 0 bases, with 11 bases spanning the gap. CDR1 is LGHDT and CDR2 is YNNKEL in the germline V gene (reference sequence). The CDR3 sequence is CASSQSVLSSNQPQHF. The CDR3, as DNA: TGTGCCAGCAGCCAATCTGTACTGAGTAGCAATCAGCCCCAGCATTTT.

V usage is TRBV5-1 and J usage is TRBJ2-7, with 9 bases lining up with TRBD2. J gave up 5 bases and V 0 bases, and 12 bases lay outside the gene matches. The CDR3 is made up of 17 amino acids. From germline, CDR1 is SGHRS and CDR2 YFSETQ. Here the CDR3 DNA reads TGCGCCAGCAGCTTGGATCCTAGCGGGACGGCCCGGAACGAGCAGTACGTC. This translates into CASSLDPSGTARNEQYV.

This chain links TRBV19 with TRBJ1-1; the D is unclear. Looked up from germline, CDR1 is LNHDA and CDR2 is SQIVND (reference sequence). This CDR3 spans 13 amino acids. V was trimmed by 3 bases and J by 1 base, leaving 6 bases between them. The CDR3 DNA reads as TGTGCCAGTAGTATGCTAGGGAACACTGAAGCTTTCTTT. Protein: CASSMLGNTEAFF.

The chain couples TRBV2 to TRBJ1-6, with 8 nucleotides matching TRBD1. V lost 7 bases, J lost 10 bases, and 9 bases stayed unmatched. The germline V gene has CDR1 SNHLY and CDR2 FYNNEI. CDR3 length equals 14 residues. In DNA form, the CDR3 reads TGTGCCAGCATTGGTGACAGGGGAAAATCACCCCTCCACTTT. Encoded protein: CASIGDRGKSPLHF. Combining the CDR3 with reference TRBV2 and TRBJ1-6 gives the whole variable domain EPEVTQTPSHQVTQMGQEVILRCVPISNHLYFYWYRQILGQKVEFLVSFYNNEISEKSEIFDDQFSVERPDGSNFTLKIRSTKLEDSAMYFCASIGDRGKSPLHFGNGTRLTVT.

The genes are TRBV20-1 and TRBJ2-1; 9 nucleotides line up with TRBD2. The CDR3 sequence is 16 residues long. The ends lost 3 bases at V and 2 bases at J; junction bases unmatched: 8. The germline gives CDR1 DFQATT, CDR2 SNEGSKA (reference sequence). CDR3: CSASSRLADTYNEQFF. The CDR3 DNA reads as TGCAGTGCTAGTTCCAGACTAGCGGATACCTACAATGAGCAGTTCTTC.

This sequence joins TRBV24-1 and TRBJ2-5; maybe TRBD2 (5 bases). Trimming pared 4 bases from V and 6 bases from J, leaving 14 bases between. CDR1 KGHDR and CDR2 SFDVKD come from the germline V gene. The CDR3 sequence is 14 residues long. CDR3 nucleotide sequence: TGTGCCACCAGTGACCCGAGGACGGGAAAGACCCAGTACTTC. Protein sequence: CATSDPRTGKTQYF.

Only one count was recorded for this clone. The chain employs TRBV19 and TRBJ1-1, with 9 bases identical to TRBD1. The V gene's germline CDR1 is LNHDA and CDR2 SQIVND (reference sequence). V lost 9 bases to trimming and J lost 12 bases; unmatched junction nucleotides: 8. This CDR3 region has 11 residues. CDR3 DNA sequence: TGTGCCAGCATACAGGGGGCCTTATCTTTCTTT. It yields the protein CASIQGALSFF.

The V and J genes are TRBV5-1 and TRBJ2-1, with 11 bases matching TRBD1. This CDR3 region has 13 residues. Germline V lookup: CDR1 SGHRS, CDR2 YFSETQ. V gave up 4 bases and J gave up 9 bases; unmatched junction bases: 3. CDR3: CASSRTGGVEQFF. The CDR3 DNA reads TGCGCCAGCAGCCGGACAGGGGGCGTTGAGCAGTTCTTC.

The table lists this clone with a few counts. Written as DNA, the CDR3 is TGCGCCAGCAGTGAGTCGAGGGGGGACAGCCCTTTTTGCGAGCAGTACGTC. The encoded protein is CASSESRGDSPFCEQYV. J is TRBJ2-7 and V is TRBV10-2, with TRBD1 as a possible D gene (7 bases). Germline-derived CDR1 and CDR2 are WSHSY and SAAADI. The CDR3 consists of 17 residues. The V end was cut by 0 bases, the J end by 6 bases, with 21 bases between.

This clone has just a few counts. The chain has TRBV10-3 and TRBJ1-2; TRBD1 is a possible D gene (6 bases). V lost 8 bases and J lost 3, with 10 bases in between. This CDR3 is 12 amino acids long. Germline values: CDR1 ENHRY, CDR2 SYGVKD. Here the CDR3 reads CAISGVDYGYTF. Written as DNA, the CDR3 is TGTGCCATCTCAGGGGTCGACTATGGCTACACCTTC.

This clone was seen only once. The CDR3 DNA reads as TGTGCCAGCAGCTTAGATCTGGGGTGGAGGGCTTTCTACAATGAGCAGTTCTTC. It codes for CASSLDLGWRAFYNEQFF. J is TRBJ2-1 and V is TRBV11-2; a possible D gene is TRBD2 (6 bases). This CDR3 is built from 18 residues. V was pared by 0 bases and J by 3 bases, with 18 bases between. Germline V gene sequence: CDR1 SGHAT, CDR2 FQNNGV.

V gene TRBV30 combines with J gene TRBJ2-5; 10 bases align to TRBD2. V was clipped by 4 bases and J by 4 bases; unmatched bases: 15. Germline CDR1 GTSNPN, CDR2 SVGIG (reference sequence). The CDR3 is 17 amino acids. The CDR3 coding sequence is TGTGCCTGGACTCACACGGGGGCTAGCGGGGGAAGAGAGACCCAGTACTTC. Its protein product is CAWTHTGASGGRETQYF.